The 27 T cell receptor beta chains reported below all come from one sample, sequenced in a study of blood T cells in healthy people across ages. Together with a sample-barcoded 5' primer, a J-beta primer mix was included in a second PCR lasting about 7 to 11 cycles. Using its own MiXCR run on the 5' RACE reads, TCRdb lists one record per CDR3 protein. The sample lists hundreds of thousands of distinct CDR3 sequences; 53% were seen once. Sequencing used blood. These receptors were taken from a man at least 80 years old in good health.

Regarding this clonotype: A read error may account for a junction end that differs from germline. CDR3 in amino acids: CRARSLAEGYNEQFF. In DNA, the CDR3 is TGCAGAGCTAGAAGCCTAGCGGAGGGGTACAATGAGCAGTTCTTC. The chain couples TRBV20-1 to TRBJ2-1; 7 bases line up with TRBD2. CDR1 and CDR2 (germline): DFQATT, SNEGSKA (reference sequence). The CDR3 is 15 amino acids.

The CDR3 reads CASSPRGRNQETQYF. In nucleotides, the CDR3 is TGTGCCAGCAGCCCCCGCGGGAGGAATCAAGAGACCCAGTACTTC. This chain joins TRBV7-2 and TRBJ2-5, with TRBD2 matching over 8 bases. The CDR3 is 15 residues long. CDR1 is SGHTA and CDR2 is FQGNSA in the germline V gene. V trimming: 5 bases; J trimming: 2 bases; junction bases outside the gene matches: 7.

This clonotype has only a few counts. V usage is TRBV7-2 and J usage is TRBJ2-5, with 7 bases lining up with TRBD2. The DNA end is a closer match to TRBJ2-7, so the J assignment may be wrong. CDR3 length: 14 amino acids. In germline, CDR1 is SGHTA, CDR2 FQGNSA. The CDR3, as DNA: TGTGCCAGCAGCCCGTTGGGGGGGGGCTACGAGCAGTACTTC. It yields the protein CASSPLGGGYEQYF.

This clonotype was recorded a few times. The rearrangement links TRBV27 to TRBJ2-3; 8 nucleotides agree with TRBD2. The CDR3 loop spans 14 amino acids. Germline assignment: CDR1 MNHEY and CDR2 SMNVEV (reference sequence). V shed 5 bases, J shed 11 bases, and the junction held 12 bases outside the gene matches. The CDR3 coding sequence is TGTGCCAGCAGTGAAAGGGAAAGCGGGAGAAAGCAGTATTTT. It yields the protein CASSERESGRKQYF.

The V call is TRBV6-1, the J call TRBJ2-5; 10 bases line up with TRBD2. J lost 11 bases, V lost 6 bases, and 21 bases had no gene match. The CDR3 length is 17 residues. Germline CDR1 MNHNS, CDR2 SASEGT. CDR3 residues: CASSPQSMGTSVNEQYF. The CDR3 DNA reads TGTGCCAGCAGCCCCCAATCGATGGGGACTAGCGTGAATGAGCAGTACTTC.

V is TRBV28 and J is TRBJ2-7; TRBD2 matches 9 bases. With 5 bases clipped from V and 4 bases from J, the junction kept 18 bases outside the gene matches. The germline V gene encodes CDR1 MDHEN and CDR2 SYDVKM. This CDR3 spans 18 amino acids. In nucleotides, the CDR3 is TGTGCCAGCAGTCTTCCACCGGGCGGGAGGGCTCCATTTTACGAGCAGTACTTC. It yields the protein CASSLPPGGRAPFYEQYF. Supplemented by reference TRBV28 and TRBJ2-7, the full variable domain reads DVKVTQSSRYLVKRTGEKVFLECVQDMDHENMFWYRQDPGLGLRLIYFSYDVKMKEKGDIPEGYSVSREKKERFSLILESASTNQTSMYLCASSLPPGGRAPFYEQYFGPGTRLTVT.

The J gene is TRBJ2-7, the V gene TRBV6-5; the D is unclear. V was clipped by 2 bases and J by 0 bases, with 8 bases between them. The CDR3 runs to 14 residues. In germline, CDR1 is MNHEY, CDR2 SVGAGI. As DNA, the CDR3 is TGTGCCAGCAGTTACAGGCCCAACTCCTACGAGCAGTACTTC. Protein product: CASSYRPNSYEQYF.

This clonotype has only a few counts. V gene TRBV20-1 combines with J gene TRBJ2-7; 11 nucleotides agree with TRBD2. V was pared by 2 bases and J by 6 bases, with 6 bases of the junction left unmatched. This CDR3 contains 14 residues. Per germline, CDR1 DFQATT and CDR2 SNEGSKA (reference sequence). The CDR3 here is CSARLAGGLSEQYF. The CDR3 coding sequence is TGCAGTGCTAGACTAGCGGGAGGCCTCTCCGAGCAGTACTTC.

CDR3 nucleotides: TGTGCCAGCAGCAGATCAGGGGCCAACTACGAGCAGTACTTC. Translated: CASSRSGANYEQYF. The J gene is TRBJ2-5, the V gene TRBV13; D might be TRBD1 (6 bases). The DNA end lines up better with TRBJ2-7; the J call may be wrong. CDR3 length equals 14 residues. CDR1 and CDR2 from the germline V gene are PRHDT and FYEKMQ (reference sequence).

In its sample, this clonotype was seen once. The CDR3 DNA reads TGTGCCAGCAGTTTATCGACAGATCCCTACGAGCAGTACTTC. Amino acid sequence: CASSLSTDPYEQYF. The rearrangement joins TRBV28 to TRBJ2-7; the D gene is possibly TRBD1 (5 bases). The CDR3 has 14 residues. Germline V gives CDR1 MDHEN, CDR2 SYDVKM. V lost 1 base and J lost 2, with 9 bases in between.

The chain carries TRBV11-1 and TRBJ2-7; no clear D. Trimming removed 5 bases from V and 2 bases from J, with 16 bases in between. CDR1 and CDR2 (germline): SGHAT, FQDESV (reference sequence). The CDR3 covers 15 residues. CDR3 protein: CASSRGPLPAYEQYF. CDR3 in DNA: TGTGCCAGCAGCCGCGGACCGCTCCCAGCCTACGAGCAGTACTTC.

This chain links TRBV11-2 with TRBJ2-5; the match to TRBD2 covers 8 bases. The J segment lost 5 bases and the V segment lost 5 bases, leaving 16 bases of the junction unmatched. CDR3 size: 17 residues. Germline V lookup: CDR1 SGHAT, CDR2 FQNNGV. The CDR3 loop reads CASSPARGAGVWETQYF. In DNA, the CDR3 is TGTGCCAGCAGCCCGGCCAGGGGAGCGGGAGTTTGGGAGACCCAGTACTTC.

The CDR3 loop reads CSVGLAGGQETQYF. CDR3 nucleotide sequence: TGCAGCGTTGGCCTAGCGGGAGGGCAGGAGACCCAGTACTTC. This chain uses TRBV29-1 with TRBJ2-5; 12 bases are shared with TRBD2. Germline V CDR1 and CDR2: SQVTM, ANQGSEA. The CDR3 consists of 14 residues. V lost 4 bases to trimming and J lost 5 bases; unmatched junction nucleotides: 5.

This clonotype has just a few counts. V is TRBV20-1 and J is TRBJ2-7; possible D gene TRBD2, 6 bases. From germline, CDR1 is DFQATT and CDR2 SNEGSKA (reference sequence). This CDR3 region has 14 residues. V was cut by 6 bases and J by 0 bases, with 15 bases left in between. DNA for the CDR3: TGCAGTGCCCCCCCGGGAGTGAACTCCTACGAGCAGTACTTC. Translated, it gives CSAPPGVNSYEQYF.

The chain is built from TRBV20-1 and TRBJ2-6; no clear D. The CDR3 loop spans 14 amino acids. The ends were cut back, 5 bases at V and 0 bases at J, with 8 bases in the middle. Germline lookup yields CDR1 DFQATT and CDR2 SNEGSKA (reference sequence). Here the CDR3 reads CSARPSSGANVLTF. The CDR3, as DNA: TGCAGTGCTCGACCGAGCTCTGGGGCCAACGTCCTGACTTTC.

The J gene is TRBJ2-6, the V gene TRBV6-1, with 9 positions matching TRBD1. Unmatched junction bases numbered 10, after V lost 6 bases and J lost 1 base. The CDR3 has 18 amino acids. The germline V gene has CDR1 MNHNS and CDR2 SASEGT. In nucleotides, the CDR3 is TGTGCCAGCAGCAAGCCCCCGGGACAGGGATCTGGGGCCAACGTCCTGACTTTC. Protein sequence: CASSKPPGQGSGANVLTF.

This chain links TRBV5-1 with TRBJ2-5; no definite D call. This CDR3 contains 13 residues. V was trimmed by 6 bases and J by 3 bases, leaving 12 bases between them. Germline V gene data show CDR1 as SGHRS and CDR2 as YFSETQ. In DNA, the CDR3 is TGCGCCAGCACCCGGATGGAAAAAGAGACCCAGTACTTC. This gives the protein CASTRMEKETQYF. Supplemented by reference TRBV5-1 and TRBJ2-5, the full variable domain reads KAGVTQTPRYLIKTRGQQVTLSCSPISGHRSVSWYQQTPGQGLQFLFEYFSETQRNKGNFPGRFSGRQFSNSRSEMNVSTLELGDSALYLCASTRMEKETQYFGPGTRLLVL.

This rearrangement joins TRBV20-1 to TRBJ2-7; the match to TRBD1 covers 8 bases. Germline CDR1 DFQATT, CDR2 SNEGSKA (reference sequence). V gave up 2 bases and J gave up 2 bases; unmatched junction bases: 11. The CDR3 has 16 amino acids. The CDR3 sequence is CSARQPGQVLTYEQYF. The CDR3 DNA follows: TGCAGTGCTAGACAACCGGGACAGGTATTAACCTACGAGCAGTACTTC.

This clonotype was counted between two and nine times. This sequence joins TRBV7-2 and TRBJ2-4; the D gene could be TRBD1 or TRBD2 (5 bases each). The CDR3 covers 12 residues. Germline V lookup: CDR1 SGHTA, CDR2 FQGNSA. V was clipped by 8 bases and J by 6 bases, with 11 bases between them. In DNA form, the CDR3 reads TGTGCCAGCTCGGGGCAGAGAAACATTCAGTACTTC. Translating gives CASSGQRNIQYF.

V and J are TRBV2 and TRBJ2-7; TRBD1 matches at 8 bases. Per the germline V gene, CDR1 is SNHLY and CDR2 is FYNNEI. This CDR3 has 16 amino acids. V dropped 2 bases and J dropped 0; count of bases not matched to a gene: 6. The CDR3 reads CASSETPGTGSYEQYF. The CDR3 DNA follows: TGTGCCAGCAGTGAAACCCCCGGGACAGGCTCCTACGAGCAGTACTTC.

The rearrangement links TRBV15 to TRBJ2-5; D is possibly TRBD1 or TRBD2 (6 bases each). Trimming removed 5 bases at V and 2 bases at J, with 12 bases between. The CDR3 runs to 14 residues. Germline values: CDR1 LNHNV, CDR2 YYDKDF (reference sequence). The CDR3 is CATSGGGQQETQYF. CDR3 in DNA: TGTGCCACCAGCGGAGGGGGACAACAAGAGACCCAGTACTTC. The full variable domain, rest sourced from reference TRBV15 and TRBJ2-5, is DAMVIQNPRYQVTQFGKPVTLSCSQTLNHNVMYWYQQKSSQAPKLLFHYYDKDFNNEADTPDNFQSRRPNTSFCFLDIRSPGLGDTAMYLCATSGGGQQETQYFGPGTRLLVL.

This clonotype has a handful of counts. The rearrangement joins TRBV7-8 to TRBJ1-5; a possible D gene is TRBD1 (6 bases). The germline V and J ends were trimmed by 5 bases and 3 bases, with 11 bases remaining between them. CDR1 is SGHVS and CDR2 is FQNEAQ in the germline V gene. This CDR3 spans 14 amino acids. The CDR3 loop is CASSAQGLNQPQHF. As DNA, the CDR3 is TGTGCCAGCAGCGCACAGGGCCTCAATCAGCCCCAGCATTTT.

V usage is TRBV6-6 and J usage is TRBJ2-7; 13 positions match TRBD2. The germline V gene encodes CDR1 MNHNY and CDR2 SVGAGI (reference sequence). The CDR3 covers 14 residues. Trimming removed 8 bases from V and 7 bases from J; junction bases left unmatched: 8. In DNA form, the CDR3 reads TGTGCCAGCGCCTCGGGACTAGCGGGATGGGAGCAGTACTTC. Encoded protein: CASASGLAGWEQYF.

Comments on this clonotype: It is unclear where the CDR3 begins or ends on the DNA, so no DNA is shown, and the CDR3 is as TCRdb lists it. The chain is built from TRBV9 and TRBJ2-3; the table's D gene call, TRBD1, was not cross checked with the DNA. Germline assignment: CDR1 SGDLS and CDR2 YYNGEE. Including both end residues, the CDR3 is 14 amino acids long. The CDR3 sequence is CASSVGGGSEYAYF.

The rearrangement links TRBV27 to TRBJ2-3, with 7 bases that match TRBD2. Trimming at V came to 5 bases and at J to 0 bases, leaving 2 bases not matched to a gene. The CDR3 sequence is 14 residues long. Germline V gives CDR1 MNHEY, CDR2 SMNVEV (reference sequence). The CDR3 nucleotides are TGTGCCAGCAGTCGGGGGGACAGCACAGATACGCAGTATTTT. This encodes CASSRGDSTDTQYF.

The rearrangement uses TRBV14 and TRBJ2-2; D might be TRBD1 (5 bases). The CDR3 runs 15 residues. Trimming took 1 base from V and 5 from J, leaving 11 bases between them. The germline gives CDR1 SGHDN, CDR2 FVKESK. CDR3 DNA: TGTGCCAGCAGCCAAGTTGCAGGGAAGACCGGGGAGCTGTTTTTT. Its translation: CASSQVAGKTGELFF.

This chain joins TRBV20-1 and TRBJ2-1; no clear D. This CDR3 comprises 11 residues. Germline loops: CDR1 DFQATT, CDR2 SNEGSKA (reference sequence). The V gene lost 5 bases and the J gene lost 4 bases, with 6 bases spanning the gap. DNA for the CDR3: TGCAGTGCTCCTACTTACAATGAGCAGTTCTTC. This codes for CSAPTYNEQFF.